This is a list of T cell receptor beta chains from one sample in a study of CD8+ T cells in alopecia areata. Some clones are missing from TCRdb's copy, which holds only in-frame ones; the method was immunoSEQ multiplex PCR. The table lists roughly 190,000 clones, around 56% of them singletons. The sequencing here drew on CD4+ T cells sorted from blood, taken at week 4, from a patient treated with tofacitinib. The receptors derive from a human donor with alopecia areata. Each CDR3 is given with its conserved first and last residue. The order of the fields is CDR3 DNA, CDR3 protein, V gene, D gene, J gene, CDR3 length, clone size. D genes are given only for firm matches. Only some rows state a clone size, as once, few, many or a class for expanded clones.

CDR3 DNA: TGCAGTCTAGCGTCCCTCGGCGAGCAGTACTTC
CDR3 protein: CSLASLGEQYF
V gene: TRBV20-1
D gene: -
J gene: TRBJ2-7
CDR3 length: 11
clone size: -

CDR3 DNA: TGTGCCGTCATTTTGGGACTAGCGGTCCCAGATACGCAGTATTTT
CDR3 protein: CAVILGLAVPDTQYF
V gene: TRBV7-9
D gene: TRBD2
J gene: TRBJ2-3
CDR3 length: 15
clone size: -

CDR3 DNA: TGCGCCAGCAGCCAAGATACCCGGCAGCCCCAGCATTTT
CDR3 protein: CASSQDTRQPQHF
V gene: TRBV4-3
D gene: -
J gene: TRBJ1-5
CDR3 length: 13
clone size: -

CDR3 DNA: TGTGCCAGCCGTTCCAAAACTCTGGGGTTTACCTACGAGCAGTACTTC
CDR3 protein: CASRSKTLGFTYEQYF
V gene: TRBV27
D gene: -
J gene: TRBJ2-7
CDR3 length: 16
clone size: few

CDR3 DNA: TGCGCCAGCAGCTTGGGTCTTCTGGACACTGAAGCTTTCTTT
CDR3 protein: CASSLGLLDTEAFF
V gene: TRBV5-1
D gene: -
J gene: TRBJ1-1
CDR3 length: 14
clone size: -

CDR3 DNA: TGCAGCGTTGGTGGGGCCTATGGCTACACCTTC
CDR3 protein: CSVGGAYGYTF
V gene: TRBV29-1
D gene: -
J gene: TRBJ1-2
CDR3 length: 11
clone size: few

CDR3 DNA: TGTGCCTGGAGTGTAGACAGGGCTAACATTTATAGCAATCAGCCCCAGCATTTT
CDR3 protein: CAWSVDRANIYSNQPQHF
V gene: TRBV30
D gene: TRBD1
J gene: TRBJ1-5
CDR3 length: 18
clone size: -

CDR3 DNA: TGTGCCTGGAGTGTACCCGGGGGAGGCTACACCTTC
CDR3 protein: CAWSVPGGGYTF
V gene: TRBV30
D gene: -
J gene: TRBJ1-2
CDR3 length: 12
clone size: -

CDR3 DNA: TGCGCCAGCAGCTTGGACAGGGGCGGCAATCAGCCCCAGCATTTT
CDR3 protein: CASSLDRGGNQPQHF
V gene: TRBV5-1
D gene: TRBD1
J gene: TRBJ1-5
CDR3 length: 15
clone size: -

CDR3 DNA: TGCGCCAGCAGCCAAGATACGAGCCGGGACAGGGGGTTTGAGCAGTACTTC
CDR3 protein: CASSQDTSRDRGFEQYF
V gene: TRBV4-1
D gene: TRBD1
J gene: TRBJ2-7
CDR3 length: 17
clone size: -

CDR3 DNA: TGCGCCAGCAGCCAAGGCCAGAACTATGGCTACACCTTC
CDR3 protein: CASSQGQNYGYTF
V gene: TRBV4-3
D gene: -
J gene: TRBJ1-2
CDR3 length: 13
clone size: -

CDR3 DNA: TGCAGTGCCTCACAGGTGGAGCAGTACTTC
CDR3 protein: CSASQVEQYF
V gene: TRBV20-1
D gene: -
J gene: TRBJ2-7
CDR3 length: 10
clone size: -

CDR3 DNA: TGTGCCAGCAGCTTGTTCACAGGGGTCGAAGCTTTCTTT
CDR3 protein: CASSLFTGVEAFF
V gene: TRBV5-6
D gene: TRBD1
J gene: TRBJ1-1
CDR3 length: 13
clone size: -

CDR3 DNA: TGCGCCAGCAGCTCTGGTGGGGGAGAAAGGACTGGCTACACCTTC
CDR3 protein: CASSSGGGERTGYTF
V gene: TRBV5-1
D gene: -
J gene: TRBJ1-2
CDR3 length: 15
clone size: -

CDR3 DNA: TGTGCCTGGAGTCCCGTTTGGGGCTACACCTTC
CDR3 protein: CAWSPVWGYTF
V gene: TRBV30
D gene: -
J gene: TRBJ1-2
CDR3 length: 11
clone size: -

CDR3 DNA: TGTGCCTGGAGTGTAGGCGCAGGGGTGGAGACTGAAGCTTTCTTT
CDR3 protein: CAWSVGAGVETEAFF
V gene: TRBV30
D gene: -
J gene: TRBJ1-1
CDR3 length: 15
clone size: -

CDR3 DNA: TGTGCCAGCAGGTGGTACGGGGAGACCCAGTACTTC
CDR3 protein: CASRWYGETQYF
V gene: TRBV28
D gene: -
J gene: TRBJ2-5
CDR3 length: 12
clone size: few

CDR3 DNA: TGCAGCGTTGAGGAGGGAGTCGGCTATGGCTACACCTTC
CDR3 protein: CSVEEGVGYGYTF
V gene: TRBV29-1
D gene: -
J gene: TRBJ1-2
CDR3 length: 13
clone size: -

CDR3 DNA: TGTGCCAGCAACGCAGGGGGCACTGAAGCTTTCTTT
CDR3 protein: CASNAGGTEAFF
V gene: TRBV27
D gene: TRBD1
J gene: TRBJ1-1
CDR3 length: 12
clone size: -

CDR3 DNA: TGTGCCAGCAGCTTAACCACCCAGGACACCGGGGAGCTGTTTTTT
CDR3 protein: CASSLTTQDTGELFF
V gene: TRBV11-1
D gene: -
J gene: TRBJ2-2
CDR3 length: 15
clone size: medium-sized

CDR3 DNA: TGCGCCAGCAGCCAAGACAGCTCGGCAGCCGCGAACACCGGGGAGCTGTTTTTT
CDR3 protein: CASSQDSSAAANTGELFF
V gene: TRBV4-1
D gene: -
J gene: TRBJ2-2
CDR3 length: 18
clone size: few

CDR3 DNA: TGTGCCAGCTCTCTTGAGGACAGGGTGCAGCCCCAGCATTTT
CDR3 protein: CASSLEDRVQPQHF
V gene: TRBV18
D gene: TRBD1
J gene: TRBJ1-5
CDR3 length: 14
clone size: few

CDR3 DNA: TGCAGTGCTAGAAGGGATACGCAGTATTTT
CDR3 protein: CSARRDTQYF
V gene: TRBV20-1
D gene: -
J gene: TRBJ2-3
CDR3 length: 10
clone size: -

CDR3 DNA: TGTGCCAGCAGCTTGCGCAGACTAGCGCGGAGCTCCTACGAGCAGTACTTC
CDR3 protein: CASSLRRLARSSYEQYF
V gene: TRBV7-8
D gene: TRBD2
J gene: TRBJ2-7
CDR3 length: 17
clone size: once

CDR3 DNA: TGCGCCAGCAGCTTCACTAGCGGGGGGGAGACCCAGTACTTC
CDR3 protein: CASSFTSGGETQYF
V gene: TRBV5-1
D gene: TRBD2
J gene: TRBJ2-5
CDR3 length: 14
clone size: -

CDR3 DNA: TGCAGTGCAAGAAGGACAGACGAGCAGTACTTC
CDR3 protein: CSARRTDEQYF
V gene: TRBV20-1
D gene: -
J gene: TRBJ2-7
CDR3 length: 11
clone size: few